This TCR beta chain was sequenced in a study of blood T cells in healthy people across ages. Study findings and constraints: Observed TCR beta diversity showed a strong correlation with the percentage of naive T cells as measured by flow cytometry. Any conclusive comparison of naive versus antigen-experienced cells was prevented by using unsorted PBMCs.

In each sample, at least 7 million PBMCs were isolated. A second PCR, run for about 7 to 11 cycles, used a sample-barcoded 5' primer plus a J-beta primer mix. TCRdb analysed the 5' RACE reads with MiXCR anew, one entry per CDR3 protein. Of hundreds of thousands of distinct CDR3 sequences listed, roughly 21% are singletons. This CDR3 region has 14 residues. V shed 5 bases and J 5 bases; nucleotides not matched to a gene: 3. Germline V gives CDR1 SEHNR, CDR2 FQNEAQ (reference sequence). The table lists this clonotype with many counts. What it recognizes is unknown. The sequence was obtained from a man between 65 and 79 years old in good health. The V call is TRBV7-9, the J call TRBJ2-5; TRBD2 matches 12 bases. The material sequenced was blood. The CDR3 spells CASSHGLAGETQYF. CDR3 DNA sequence: TGTGCCAGCAGCCACGGACTAGCGGGGGAGACCCAGTACTTC.